This T cell receptor (beta chain) was captured in a study of blood T cells in healthy people across ages. Through a sample-barcoded 5' primer and a J-beta primer mix, a second PCR was run for about 6 to 12 cycles. MiXCR, applied by TCRdb to the 5' RACE reads, yields one record per CDR3 protein. The table shows approximately 600,000 distinct CDR3 sequences, with roughly 58% occurring only once. Trimming took 0 bases from V and 11 from J, leaving 17 bases between them. CDR3 length: 14 residues. Per the germline V gene, CDR1 is SGHRS and CDR2 is YFSETQ. The specimen was blood. This clonotype was sampled from a man aged 55-75 years in good health. The genes are TRBV5-1 and TRBJ2-5, with unresolved D. In DNA form, the CDR3 reads TGCGCCAGCAGCTTGGATGGGCCCATCAATGAGCAGTACTTC. It specifies CASSLDGPINEQYF.